This T cell receptor (beta chain) was profiled in a study of blood T cell dynamics during melanoma immunotherapy. In the study overall: First-line therapy was either pembrolizumab or nivolumab with ipilimumab for metastatic melanoma. Study-wide results and caveats: At W3, later disease-control patients showed bifurcated PBMC repertoire changes, unlike progressors.

This clone occurred once. Its target is unknown. V lost 0 bases to trimming and J lost 4 bases, with 13 bases between them. CDR1 and CDR2 (germline): SGHKS, YYEKEE (reference sequence). The CDR3 contains 15 residues. As for time point: pre-treatment baseline. One draw preceded checkpoint blockade; another followed its first cycle at week 3. Apart from two fast progressors, RECIST 1.1 response was judged 12 weeks post-infusion. The assay was immunoSEQ multiplex PCR, and TCRdb's table has in-frame clones only and misses some. Of tens of thousands of clones in the sample, just under 90% were seen once. The specimen was blood, collected from a patient treated with checkpoint blockade. This receptor was obtained from a human donor with melanoma. V gene TRBV5-5 combines with J gene TRBJ1-2, with D possibly matching TRBD1 (6 bases). The CDR3 sequence is CASSLGRGLGYGYTF. In DNA form, the CDR3 reads TGTGCCAGCAGCTTGGGACGGGGGCTAGGCTATGGCTACACCTTC.